The 26 T cell receptor beta chains below were found in one sample sequenced in a study of control samples from healthy donors and cancer patients. TCRdb's copy holds only in-frame clones and misses some; the assay was immunoSEQ multiplex PCR. This sample has tens of thousands of clones, with roughly 91% found just once. The sequenced sample was blood. These receptors originate from a man in his forties or fifties in good health.

The genes are TRBV18 and TRBJ1-1; perhaps TRBD1 as D (5 bases). V was clipped by 3 bases and J by 4 bases, with 12 bases between them. This CDR3 region has 14 residues. Germline V gene sequence: CDR1 KGHSH, CDR2 LQKENI. CDR3 amino acids: CASSPQGGGTEAFF. CDR3 in DNA: TGTGCCAGCTCACCGCAGGGAGGCGGCACTGAAGCTTTCTTT. The full variable domain, with the rest looked up from reference TRBV18 and TRBJ1-1, is NAGVMQNPRHLVRRRGQEARLRCSPMKGHSHVYWYRQLPEEGLKFMVYLQKENIIDESGMPKERFSAEFPKEGPSILRIQQVVRGDSAAYFCASSPQGGGTEAFFGQGTRLTVV.

J is TRBJ1-1 and V is TRBV6-5; TRBD1 matches at 9 bases. CDR3 length: 15 residues. J lost 4 bases, V lost 0 bases, and 3 bases had no gene match. CDR1 is MNHEY and CDR2 is SVGAGI in the germline V gene. CDR3 amino acids: CASSYSGQGSTEAFF. The CDR3 nucleotides read TGTGCCAGCAGTTACTCGGGACAGGGTAGCACTGAAGCTTTCTTT.

Here the CDR3 reads CASSNRLNTEAFF. In DNA form, the CDR3 reads TGTGCCAGCAGCAATCGATTGAACACTGAAGCTTTCTTT. The rearrangement uses TRBV7-9 and TRBJ1-1; D not resolved. V dropped 5 bases and J dropped 0 bases, with 7 bases sitting between them. This CDR3 comprises 13 residues. Per the germline V gene, CDR1 is SEHNR and CDR2 is FQNEAQ (reference sequence). Full variable domain (remainder filled in from reference TRBV7-9 and TRBJ1-1): DTGVSQNPRHKITKRGQNVTFRCDPISEHNRLYWYRQTLGQGPEFLTYFQNEAQLEKSRLLSDRFSAERPKGSFSTLEIQRTEQGDSAMYLCASSNRLNTEAFFGQGTRLTVV.

The chain recombines TRBV6-4 with TRBJ2-6; D call uncertain. Per germline, CDR1 MRHNA and CDR2 SNTAGT. This CDR3 region has 16 residues. Trimming shortened V by 5 bases and J by 0 bases, and 11 bases separated the two germline ends. As DNA, the CDR3 is TGTGCCAGCAGTCGCCCTCACATCTCTGGGGCCAACGTCCTGACTTTC. It encodes CASSRPHISGANVLTF.

This chain links TRBV6-1 with TRBJ1-2, with 7 nucleotides matching TRBD1. The CDR3 is 18 amino acids. The germline V gene encodes CDR1 MNHNS and CDR2 SASEGT. J was trimmed by 6 bases and V by 0 bases; bases with no gene match: 16. The CDR3 region has the DNA TGTGCCAGCAGTGAAGCGTACGGGGGACAGCGAACTGCGAATGGCTACACCTTC. It translates to CASSEAYGGQRTANGYTF.

In this sample, this clone turned up once. This CDR3 reads CATSDSGLAGNTQYF. The CDR3 DNA reads TGTGCCACCAGTGATTCTGGACTAGCGGGAAATACGCAGTATTTT. V and J are TRBV24-1 and TRBJ2-3; TRBD2 matches at 12 bases. Per the germline V gene, CDR1 is KGHDR and CDR2 is SFDVKD. This CDR3 region has 15 residues. The J segment lost 7 bases and the V segment lost 2 bases, leaving 3 bases of the junction unmatched.

The table lists this clone with a count of one. The chain couples TRBV25-1 to TRBJ2-7; D is uncertain. Germline CDR1 is MGHDK and CDR2 is SYGVNS. The germline V and J ends were trimmed by 6 bases and 2 bases, with 14 bases remaining between them. The CDR3 totals 14 residues. The CDR3 coding sequence is TGTGCCAGCAGCGTACGGGTTGCCCCCTACGAGCAGTACTTC. This gives the protein CASSVRVAPYEQYF.

The table lists this clone with a count of one. The genes are TRBV7-9 and TRBJ1-1; possible D gene TRBD1, 5 bases. This CDR3 has 18 amino acids. The V gene's germline CDR1 is SEHNR and CDR2 FQNEAQ (reference sequence). V was trimmed by 5 bases and J by 1 base, leaving 23 bases between them. The CDR3 DNA is TGTGCCAGCAGCGACCTTGCAGGGCCCCTTGATGAGAACACTGAAGCTTTCTTT. It specifies CASSDLAGPLDENTEAFF.

The rearrangement links TRBV12-5 to TRBJ1-2, with 7 bases lining up with TRBD1. The CDR3 loop spans 16 amino acids. CDR1 is LGHNT, CDR2 FRNRAP, per germline. Germline trimming cut 4 bases from V and 7 bases from J; bases unmatched to any gene: 15. Here the CDR3 DNA reads TGTGCTAGTGGTTCGACCACAGGGGCGCTCGTCCTTGGCTACACCTTC. Residues: CASGSTTGALVLGYTF.

By its share, this clone is medium-sized. The CDR3 here is CASSPRTNRAANEKLFF. In DNA, the CDR3 is TGCGCCAGCAGCCCACGCACAAACAGGGCGGCTAATGAAAAACTGTTTTTT. This chain joins TRBV5-1 and TRBJ1-4, with D perhaps matching TRBD1 (6 bases). The CDR3 contains 17 residues. In germline, CDR1 is SGHRS, CDR2 YFSETQ. V was cut by 4 bases and J by 3 bases, with 19 bases left in between.

The CDR3 protein is CASSQGGTDSSGANVLTF. The CDR3 DNA is TGTGCCAGCAGCCAAGGCGGGACTGACAGCTCTGGGGCCAACGTCCTGACTTTC. V gene TRBV3-1 (or the pseudogene TRBV3-2) combines with J gene TRBJ2-6; a possible D gene is TRBD2 (6 bases). The CDR3 runs 18 residues. Germline CDR1 is LGHDT and CDR2 is YNNKEL (reference sequence). V was clipped by 1 base and J by 0 bases, with 13 bases between them.

CDR3 sequence: CASSSQNQETQYF. Written as DNA, the CDR3 is TGTGCCAGCAGCTCTCAAAACCAAGAGACCCAGTACTTC. This chain joins TRBV11-2 and TRBJ2-5; D remains ambiguous. From germline, CDR1 is SGHAT and CDR2 FQNNGV. The ends were cut back, 4 bases at V and 0 bases at J, with 6 bases in the middle. The CDR3 has 13 residues.

Turning to this clone: The sample has other DNA sequences that encode this CDR3 too. V usage is TRBV12-3 or TRBV12-4 and J usage is TRBJ1-3, with D unclear. The CDR3 is 12 amino acids. V shed 2 bases and J shed 2 bases, with 1 base lying between them. The CDR3 sequence is CASSLPGNTIYF. The CDR3, as DNA: TGTGCCAGCAGTTTACCTGGAAACACCATATATTTT.

Notes on this clone: The same CDR3 arises from other DNA sequences in this sample as well. This chain joins TRBV6-1 and TRBJ1-3; tentatively, D is TRBD1 (6 bases). Germline CDR1 reads MNHNS; CDR2 reads SASEGT. The CDR3 is made up of 13 amino acids. V dropped 3 bases and J dropped 3 bases, with 6 bases sitting between them. This CDR3 reads CASSETGGNTIYF. The CDR3 nucleotides are TGTGCCAGCAGTGAGACAGGTGGAAACACCATATATTTT.

The chain employs TRBV6-1 and TRBJ1-1; no firm D call. Germline CDR1 is MNHNS and CDR2 is SASEGT. Deletions cut 3 bases from V and 1 base from J, with 6 bases between. The CDR3 has 13 amino acids. The CDR3 here is CASSEYRNTEAFF. As DNA, the CDR3 is TGTGCCAGCAGTGAGTACAGGAACACTGAAGCTTTCTTT.

The rearrangement uses TRBV18 and TRBJ1-1; no clear D gene. This CDR3 has 14 residues. The V gene lost 2 bases and the J gene lost 4 bases, with 11 bases spanning the gap. Germline assignment: CDR1 KGHSH and CDR2 LQKENI. The CDR3 here is CASSPMSGSTEAFF. CDR3 DNA: TGTGCCAGCTCACCAATGTCGGGATCCACTGAAGCTTTCTTT. Looking up the rest from reference TRBV18 and TRBJ1-1 gives the full variable domain: NAGVMQNPRHLVRRRGQEARLRCSPMKGHSHVYWYRQLPEEGLKFMVYLQKENIIDESGMPKERFSAEFPKEGPSILRIQQVVRGDSAAYFCASSPMSGSTEAFFGQGTRLTVV.

This clone was detected once. CDR3 bases: TGTGCCAGCAGCTTACGGGACAGTCTCTACAATGAGCAGTTCTTC. Amino acid sequence: CASSLRDSLYNEQFF. This rearrangement joins TRBV5-5 to TRBJ2-1; TRBD1 aligns across 7 bases. CDR1 and CDR2 (germline): SGHKS, YYEKEE (reference sequence). The ends lost 2 bases at V and 3 bases at J; junction bases unmatched: 5. CDR3 length equals 15 residues.

V gene TRBV10-3 combines with J gene TRBJ2-7; D might be TRBD1 (5 bases). Deletions cut 5 bases from V and 5 bases from J, with 16 bases between. The CDR3 is 14 residues long. Germline V lookup: CDR1 ENHRY, CDR2 SYGVKD. The chain's CDR3 is CAISMTVNPDEQYF. The CDR3 DNA follows: TGTGCCATCAGTATGACAGTTAACCCAGACGAGCAGTACTTC.

The chain employs TRBV15 and TRBJ1-4; 7 bases are a match to TRBD1. CDR1 and CDR2 from the germline V gene are LNHNV and YYDKDF (reference sequence). The V gene end was trimmed by 5 bases and the J gene end by 11 bases; junction bases not matched to a gene: 14. This CDR3 has 15 residues. The CDR3 loop reads CATSGPDRFNRKLFF. The CDR3 nucleotides are TGTGCCACCAGCGGCCCGGACAGGTTTAATAGGAAACTGTTTTTT.

The table lists this clone with a few counts. This chain uses TRBV7-6 with TRBJ2-1; the match to TRBD2 covers 10 bases. Per the germline V gene, CDR1 is SGHVS and CDR2 is FNYEAQ. Unmatched junction bases numbered 5, after V lost 3 bases and J lost 6 bases. The CDR3 is 15 residues long. The CDR3 loop is CASSFSGGLPNEQFF. The CDR3 nucleotides are TGTGCCAGCAGCTTTAGCGGGGGGCTACCCAATGAGCAGTTCTTC.

The chain is built from TRBV19 and TRBJ1-1; TRBD1 is a possible D gene (5 bases). V was pared by 5 bases and J by 2 bases, with 15 bases between. Germline V CDR1 and CDR2: LNHDA, SQIVND (reference sequence). This CDR3 region has 15 residues. The chain's CDR3 is CASSSTALSNTEAFF. Here the CDR3 DNA reads TGTGCCAGTAGTTCGACAGCTTTAAGCAACACTGAAGCTTTCTTT.

V gene TRBV27 combines with J gene TRBJ1-2; D is uncertain. This CDR3 is built from 14 residues. The V and J ends lost 2 bases and 1 base respectively, with 8 bases between them. Looked up from germline, CDR1 is MNHEY and CDR2 is SMNVEV (reference sequence). DNA for the CDR3: TGTGCCAGCAGTTTAGCCCCGAGTAACTATGGCTACACCTTC. Translating it yields CASSLAPSNYGYTF.

The CDR3 nucleotides are TGTGCCAGCAGCCAGTCACCAGGGTCATCCCCTTTCTTT. It specifies CASSQSPGSSPFF. The chain uses TRBV3-1 (or the pseudogene TRBV3-2) and TRBJ1-1, with D possibly matching TRBD1 (5 bases). V was trimmed by 3 bases and J by 12 bases, leaving 17 bases between them. This CDR3 comprises 13 residues. Germline values: CDR1 LGHDT, CDR2 YNNKEL (reference sequence).

In its sample, this clone was seen once. The V gene is TRBV11-3, the J gene TRBJ1-6, with D perhaps TRBD1 (6 bases). This CDR3 contains 13 residues. Trimming left V 5 bases short and J 8 bases short, with 10 bases between. From germline, CDR1 is SGHNT and CDR2 YENEEA. The CDR3 region has the DNA TGTGCCAGCAGCCTTAGGACAGATTCACCCCTCCACTTT. It yields the protein CASSLRTDSPLHF.

This clone was observed a handful of times. The chain couples TRBV19 to TRBJ1-5; D gene unclear. This CDR3 is 15 amino acids long. The germline gives CDR1 LNHDA, CDR2 SQIVND (reference sequence). Deletions cut 3 bases from V and 2 bases from J, with 11 bases between. DNA of the CDR3: TGTGCCAGTAGTATGGAACAGCCGGGCAATCAGCCCCAGCATTTT. It translates to CASSMEQPGNQPQHF.

The chain joins TRBV7-9 to TRBJ1-2; D call uncertain. Germline CDR1 SEHNR, CDR2 FQNEAQ (reference sequence). This CDR3 is built from 13 residues. The germline V and J ends were trimmed by 2 bases and 5 bases, with 9 bases remaining between them. The CDR3 is CASSLTVKYGYTF. CDR3 DNA: TGTGCCAGCAGCTTAACAGTAAAGTATGGCTACACCTTC.